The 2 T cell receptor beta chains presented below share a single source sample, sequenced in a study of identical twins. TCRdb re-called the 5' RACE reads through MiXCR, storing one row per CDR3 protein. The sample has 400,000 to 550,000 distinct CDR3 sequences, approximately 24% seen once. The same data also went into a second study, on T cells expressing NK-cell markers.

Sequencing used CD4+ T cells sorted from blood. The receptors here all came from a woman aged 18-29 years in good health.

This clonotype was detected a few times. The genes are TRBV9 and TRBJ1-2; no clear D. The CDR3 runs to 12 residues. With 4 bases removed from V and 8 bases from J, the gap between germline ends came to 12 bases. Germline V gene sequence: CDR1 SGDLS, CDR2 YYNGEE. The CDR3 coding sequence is TGTGCCAGCAGCTCCGAAGGGAGAGGCTACACCTTC. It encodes CASSSEGRGYTF.

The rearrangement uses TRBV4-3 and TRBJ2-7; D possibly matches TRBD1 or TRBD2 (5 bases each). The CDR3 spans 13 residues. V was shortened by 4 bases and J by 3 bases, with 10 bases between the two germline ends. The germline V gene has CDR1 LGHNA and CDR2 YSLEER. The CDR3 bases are TGCGCCAGCAGCCGGGGACGGGACTACGAGCAGTACTTC. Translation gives CASSRGRDYEQYF.